Listed below are T cell receptor beta chains from one sample, sequenced in a study of shared clonotypes between healthy human individuals. The data were produced by immunoSEQ multiplex PCR, yet TCRdb's version contains in-frame clones alone and is incomplete. The profile shows approximately 2,000,000 clones, 85% to 95% of them singletons. Source material: naive CD8+ T cells from PBMCs. Every receptor here comes from a man aged 18 to 30 in good health. Some clones in this sample may be carry-over from other donors' samples. The CDR3 runs from the conserved cysteine through the conserved F or W. D genes are given only for firm matches. Clone size is stated in some rows and not others, as once, few, many or a class when expanded.

>TRBJ2-7|TRBV6-1|.|.
CASSEHRARDEQYF
TGTGCCAGCAGTGAGCACAGGGCGAGGGACGAGCAGTACTTC
>TRBJ2-7|TRBV27|.|.
CASSLSIDHEQYF
TGTGCCAGCAGTTTATCTATCGACCACGAGCAGTACTTC
>TRBJ2-3|TRBV13|.|.
CASSPGAPDTQYF
TGTGCCAGCAGCCCGGGAGCACCGGATACGCAGTATTTT
>TRBJ2-5|TRBV4-3|.|.
CASSQENNQETQYF
TGCGCCAGCAGCCAAGAAAACAACCAAGAGACCCAGTACTTC
>TRBJ2-3|TRBV27|.|.
CASSSTSTDTQYF
TGTGCCAGCAGCTCGACTAGCACAGATACGCAGTATTTT
>TRBJ1-1|TRBV30|.|.
CAWSVGRGTEAFF
TGTGCCTGGAGTGTGGGCAGGGGCACTGAAGCTTTCTTT
>TRBJ2-1|TRBV7-9|TRBD1|.
CASSLGDRNNEQFF
TGTGCCAGCAGCTTAGGGGACAGAAACAATGAGCAGTTCTTC
>TRBJ2-1|TRBV4-1|TRBD1|.
CASSQVGTGGEQFF
TGCGCCAGCAGCCAAGTGGGGACAGGGGGTGAGCAGTTCTTC
>TRBJ2-3|TRBV9|.|.
CASSLYQGLKDTQYF
TGTGCCAGCAGCCTATATCAGGGGCTGAAAGATACGCAGTATTTT
>TRBJ2-7|TRBV29-1|.|.
CSVADTFSYEQYF
TGCAGCGTCGCAGACACCTTCTCCTACGAGCAGTACTTC
>TRBJ2-2|TRBV14|.|.
CASSPTSGTELFF
TGTGCCAGCAGCCCGACGTCTGGGACGGAGCTGTTTTTT
>TRBJ2-3|TRBV11-2|.|.
CASSLGPRTDTQYF
TGTGCCAGCAGCTTAGGGCCTAGGACAGATACGCAGTATTTT
>TRBJ2-7|TRBV27|TRBD2|.
CASSTSAATSYEQYF
TGTGCCAGCAGTACTAGCGCGGCCACCTCCTACGAGCAGTACTTC
>TRBJ2-7|TRBV4-1|TRBD1|.
CASSQVQRTGLAYEQYF
TGCGCCAGCAGCCAAGTACAGAGGACAGGCCTAGCCTACGAGCAGTACTTC
>TRBJ1-5|TRBV19|.|.
CASSSDSYSNQPQHF
TGTGCCAGTAGTAGCGACAGCTATAGCAATCAGCCCCAGCATTTT
>TRBJ2-2|TRBV4-3|TRBD2|.
CASSQDLVKRGTGELFF
TGCGCCAGCAGCCAAGACCTAGTGAAGCGGGGCACCGGGGAGCTGTTTTTT
>TRBJ2-7|TRBV7-9|TRBD2|.
CASSFRTSGSHEQYF
TGTGCCAGCAGCTTCCGGACTAGCGGGAGCCACGAGCAGTACTTC
>TRBJ1-2|TRBV7-2|.|.
CASSLNGVYRYYGYTF
TGTGCCAGCAGCTTAAACGGGGTTTACCGCTACTATGGCTACACCTTC
>TRBJ2-1|TRBV5-1|.|.
CASSLPRRDEQFF
TGCGCCAGCAGCTTACCACGGAGAGATGAGCAGTTCTTC
>TRBJ2-1|TRBV27|.|.
CASNRLEGHNEQFF
TGTGCCAGCAACCGACTAGAAGGTCACAATGAGCAGTTCTTC
>TRBJ2-4|TRBV27|.|.
CASTPLNKNIQYF
TGTGCCAGCACCCCTTTGAACAAAAACATTCAGTACTTC
>TRBJ2-1|TRBV7-7|TRBD1|.
CASSLAQGADEQFF
TGTGCCAGCAGCTTAGCACAGGGGGCTGATGAGCAGTTCTTC
>TRBJ1-5|TRBV28|.|.
CASSLLGEQPQHF
TGTGCCAGCAGTTTACTGGGGGAACAGCCCCAGCATTTT
>TRBJ2-1|TRBV5-8|.|.
CAPEPRDWGNEQFF
TGTGCCCCCGAACCGAGAGATTGGGGTAATGAGCAGTTCTTC
>TRBJ2-7|TRBV28|.|.
CASSPDVAYYEQYF
TGTGCCAGCAGCCCCGACGTGGCATACTACGAGCAGTACTTC
>TRBJ1-1|TRBV14|.|.
CASSPHKNRQNTEAFF
TGTGCCAGCAGCCCCCATAAAAACCGACAGAACACTGAAGCTTTCTTT
>TRBJ2-1|TRBV29-1|TRBD2|.
CSVETGGEQFF
TGCAGCGTTGAAACGGGAGGTGAGCAGTTCTTC
>TRBJ2-5|TRBV30|TRBD1|.
CAWSSKTGWGQETQYF
TGTGCCTGGAGTTCAAAGACAGGGTGGGGCCAAGAGACCCAGTACTTC
>TRBJ2-7|TRBV11-2|.|once
CASSLYATYEQYF
TGTGCCAGCAGCTTATACGCGACCTACGAGCAGTACTTC
>TRBJ2-7|TRBV28|.|.
CASSLIWGPYEQYF
TGTGCCAGCAGTTTAATTTGGGGGCCCTACGAGCAGTACTTC
>TRBJ1-1|TRBV27|.|.
CASSFSSDTEAFF
TGTGCCAGCAGTTTTTCATCCGACACTGAAGCTTTCTTT
>TRBJ2-1|TRBV5-1|.|once
CASRNVDNEQFF
TGCGCCAGTCGGAACGTAGACAATGAGCAGTTCTTC
>TRBJ1-2|TRBV11-2|.|.
CASSLTQGTHGYTF
TGTGCCAGCAGCTTGACACAGGGTACCCATGGCTACACCTTC
>TRBJ2-7|TRBV28|.|.
CASSLLAYEQYF
TGTGCCAGCAGTTTACTAGCGTACGAGCAGTACTTC
>TRBJ2-2|TRBV30|.|.
CCYGGNTGELFF
TGTTGTTATGGAGGGAACACCGGGGAGCTGTTTTTT
>TRBJ2-7|TRBV5-4|.|.
CASSLWQASSYEQYF
TGTGCCAGCAGCTTGTGGCAGGCCAGCTCCTACGAGCAGTACTTC
>TRBJ1-2|TRBV9|TRBD1|.
CASSVERTGTNYGYTF
TGTGCCAGCAGCGTAGAACGGACAGGGACAAACTATGGCTACACCTTC
>TRBJ1-1|TRBV15|.|.
CATSTAYNTEAFF
TGTGCCACCAGCACAGCCTACAACACTGAAGCTTTCTTT
>TRBJ2-1|TRBV7-2|.|.
CASSGRVSYNEQFF
TGTGCCAGCAGCGGACGGGTATCCTACAATGAGCAGTTCTTC
>TRBJ2-7|TRBV5-1|.|.
CASSLAAGYEQYF
TGCGCCAGCAGCTTGGCCGCGGGGTACGAGCAGTACTTC
>TRBJ2-7|TRBV4-3|TRBD1|.
CASSKGAGEQYF
TGCGCCAGCAGTAAGGGGGCGGGCGAGCAGTACTTC
>TRBJ1-1|TRBV28|.|.
CAITWGLNTEAFF
TGTGCCATCACTTGGGGCCTGAACACTGAAGCTTTCTTT
>TRBJ2-3|TRBV5-1|TRBD2|.
CASSSGRAESSTDTQYF
TGCGCCAGCAGCTCCGGGAGGGCAGAGAGCAGCACAGATACGCAGTATTTT
>TRBJ2-5|TRBV28|.|.
CASSHLRGGKETQYF
TGTGCCAGCAGTCACCTTCGGGGTGGTAAGGAGACCCAGTACTTC
>TRBJ1-1|TRBV29-1|.|.
CSVGLNTEAFF
TGCAGCGTGGGATTGAACACTGAAGCTTTCTTT
>TRBJ1-4|TRBV19|TRBD1|.
CASSKDRGTNEKLFF
TGTGCCAGTAGTAAGGACAGGGGGACTAATGAAAAACTGTTTTTT
>TRBJ2-1|TRBV5-4|.|once
CASSADSREQFF
TGTGCCAGCAGCGCTGACAGTCGGGAGCAGTTCTTC
>TRBJ2-5|TRBV7-2|.|.
CASSPSGWGETQYF
TGTGCCAGCAGCCCGTCGGGGTGGGGGGAGACCCAGTACTTC
>TRBJ2-1|TRBV7-9|TRBD2|.
CASSPRLAGGPHEQFF
TGTGCCAGCAGCCCCCGACTGGCGGGAGGGCCCCATGAGCAGTTCTTC
>TRBJ2-5|TRBV6-5|.|.
CASSSPQAGIFGTQYF
TGTGCCAGCAGTTCCCCCCAGGCAGGGATCTTCGGGACCCAGTACTTC
>TRBJ2-7|TRBV27|.|.
CASSPVSYYEQYF
TGTGCCAGCAGCCCTGTCTCTTATTACGAGCAGTACTTC
>TRBJ2-3|TRBV5-1|TRBD2|.
CASSVGGLAGVGTDTQYF
TGCGCCAGCAGCGTGGGTGGACTAGCGGGAGTTGGGACAGATACGCAGTATTTT
>TRBJ1-5|TRBV28|.|once
CASTPYSNQPQHF
TGTGCCAGCACCCCTTATTCTAATCAGCCCCAGCATTTT